Listed below are T cell receptor beta chains from one sample, sequenced in a study of early T cells in non-severe SARS-CoV-2 infection. A single record per CDR3 protein comes from TCRdb applying MiXCR to the 5' RACE reads. The sample consists of approximately 70,000 distinct CDR3 sequences, 12% of them appearing once. Sequences were obtained from whole blood. Receptor source: an adult who was a healthcare worker with PCR-confirmed SARS-CoV-2 infection or an uninfected control (not recorded which). The CDR3 runs from the conserved cysteine through the conserved F or W. Fields, in order: V gene, CDR3 length, D gene, J gene, clone size, CDR3 DNA, CDR3 protein. The D gene is left open where the match is weak. Rows may omit the clone size; those that give it use once, few, many or a size class.

>TRBV19|16|TRBD1|TRBJ2-4|NA
TGTGCCAGTAGTATCGTCAGGGGGCCGGCCAAAAACATTCAGTACTTC
CASSIVRGPAKNIQYF
>TRBV11-2|15|NA|TRBJ2-7|many
TGTGCCAGCAGCGTCTACCGGGACGGCGCCTACGAGCAGTACTTC
CASSVYRDGAYEQYF
>TRBV7-2|15|NA|TRBJ2-7|few
TGTGCCAGCAGCTTGACGACCCGGAAATGGGACGAGCAGTACTTC
CASSLTTRKWDEQYF
>TRBV13|12|NA|TRBJ2-5|many
TGTGCCAGCAGCCCACGACAAGAGACCCAGTACTTC
CASSPRQETQYF
>TRBV7-6|15|NA|TRBJ2-6|many
TGTGCCAGCAGCTTATACTCTCTGGGCGCCAACGTCCTGACTTTC
CASSLYSLGANVLTF
>TRBV7-2|14|NA|TRBJ1-3|few
TGTGCCAGCAGCAACGACGGTCCTGGAAACACCATATATTTT
CASSNDGPGNTIYF
>TRBV18|15|TRBD2|TRBJ2-1|few
TGTGCCAGCTCACCTTCAGCGGGGGCCTACAATGAGCAGTTCTTC
CASSPSAGAYNEQFF
>TRBV3-1|17|TRBD2|TRBJ2-1|few
TGTGCCAGCAGCCCCCCTAGCGGGAGGAATGTCTGGAATGAGCAGTTCTTC
CASSPPSGRNVWNEQFF
>TRBV7-9|16|NA|TRBJ2-2|NA
TGTGCCAGCAGCTTAGCGTCACAAGCGAACACCGGGGAGCTGTTTTTT
CASSLASQANTGELFF
>TRBV6-5|14|NA|TRBJ2-3|many
TGTGCCAGCACCCATATCTCCCGCCGTGGTACGCAGTATTTT
CASTHISRRGTQYF
>TRBV5-1|14|NA|TRBJ1-6|few
TGCGCCAGCAGCTTGACCGGGACGGATCGAGCCCTCCACTTT
CASSLTGTDRALHF
>TRBV6-2/TRBV6-3|15|TRBD1|TRBJ1-1|few
TGTGCCAGCAGTTATCAGGGGGCAGGAGGCACTGAAGCTTTCTTT
CASSYQGAGGTEAFF
>TRBV12-3/TRBV12-4|16|TRBD1|TRBJ1-6|many
TGTGCCAGCAGTTCCCGGGACAGACACCCTAATTCACCCCTCCACTTT
CASSSRDRHPNSPLHF
>TRBV7-2|17|TRBD2|TRBJ2-6|few
TGTGCCAGCAGCCTCGCGGGAGGGCCATCTGGGGCCAACGTCCTGACTTTC
CASSLAGGPSGANVLTF
>TRBV27|14|NA|TRBJ1-6|NA
TGTGCCAGCAGTCTGCGGTCAGCTAATTCACCCCTCCACTTT
CASSLRSANSPLHF
>TRBV6-5|15|TRBD2|TRBJ2-7|NA
TGTGCCAGCAGCCCCTATAGCGGGGGTACCTACGAGCAGTACTTC
CASSPYSGGTYEQYF
>TRBV9|15|TRBD1|TRBJ2-1|few
TGTGCCAGCAGCGTAGAGGGGGCCTCCTACAATGAGCAGTTCTTC
CASSVEGASYNEQFF
>TRBV6-5|17|NA|TRBJ2-4|NA
TGTGCCAGCAGGTACCCAGGCGGCGTGGTAGGCAAAAACATTCAGTACTTC
CASRYPGGVVGKNIQYF
>TRBV19|16|NA|TRBJ2-1|few
TGTGCCAGTAGGCCCATTGCAGCGGCGGCGTACAATGAGCAGTTCTTC
CASRPIAAAAYNEQFF
>TRBV2|12|NA|TRBJ2-1|NA
TGTGCCAGCAGGCGGGATGACAATGAGCAGTTCTTC
CASRRDDNEQFF
>TRBV5-1|12|NA|TRBJ2-2|many
TGCGCCAGCGCGGAGAACACCGGGGAGCTGTTTTTT
CASAENTGELFF
>TRBV3-1|15|NA|TRBJ2-7|few
TGTGCCAGCAGCCAGTCCACAGGAGGGTCCTACGAGCAGTACTTC
CASSQSTGGSYEQYF
>TRBV5-6|14|NA|TRBJ2-4|few
TGTGCCAGCAGGGTTAAACTAGCCAAAAACATTCAGTACTTC
CASRVKLAKNIQYF
>TRBV29-1|14|NA|TRBJ2-3|NA
TGCAGCGTTGAACTCGGAACTAGCACAGATACGCAGTATTTT
CSVELGTSTDTQYF
>TRBV15|16|NA|TRBJ1-4|many
TGTGCCACCAGCGGCTACGGGGGGGCTACTAATGAAAAACTGTTTTTT
CATSGYGGATNEKLFF
>TRBV5-1|14|NA|TRBJ1-1|many
TGCGCCAGCAGCTTGTTCCAGGGACGCACTGAAGCTTTCTTT
CASSLFQGRTEAFF
>TRBV18|15|NA|TRBJ2-1|many
TGTGCCAGCTCACCAGGTTTTTCCGGCCAGAATGAGCAGTTCTTC
CASSPGFSGQNEQFF
>TRBV7-9|14|TRBD2|TRBJ2-7|few
TGTGCCAGCAGCTTAGAAGGGAGGGCATACGAGCAGTACTTC
CASSLEGRAYEQYF
>TRBV20-1|15|NA|TRBJ2-6|many
TGCAGTGCTAGGTACCCGGGGTCCGGGGCCAACGTCCTGACTTTC
CSARYPGSGANVLTF
>TRBV19|14|NA|TRBJ2-7|NA
TGTGCCAGTAGTACCGGGACGGAGCTCGACGAGCAGTACTTC
CASSTGTELDEQYF
>TRBV7-9|15|NA|TRBJ2-7|many
TGTGCCAGCAGCTCGCGGACGGAGGGAACCTACGAGCAGTACTTC
CASSSRTEGTYEQYF
>TRBV19|14|TRBD1|TRBJ1-4|NA
TGTGCCAGTACCCTACAGGGGGGGGATGAAAAACTGTTTTTT
CASTLQGGDEKLFF
>TRBV6-5|16|NA|TRBJ2-7|NA
TGTGCCAGCAGGGCCGATGGCTCGATTAGCTCCTACGAGCAGTACTTC
CASRADGSISSYEQYF
>TRBV2|16|NA|TRBJ2-2|few
TGTGCCAGCAGTGCCAGACAGGTGTTGAACACCGGGGAGCTGTTTTTT
CASSARQVLNTGELFF
>TRBV7-8|16|TRBD2|TRBJ2-3|NA
TGTGCCAGCAGCCACTCGACTAGCGGCATGACAGATACGCAGTATTTT
CASSHSTSGMTDTQYF
>TRBV27|15|NA|TRBJ1-3|NA
TGTGCCAGCAGTTTATCTTCAGCCTCTGGAAACACCATATATTTT
CASSLSSASGNTIYF
>TRBV7-3|14|NA|TRBJ2-5|NA
TGTGCCAGCAGCTTCCAGGGGGGCCCGGGCACCCAGTACTTC
CASSFQGGPGTQYF
>TRBV12-3/TRBV12-4|13|NA|TRBJ1-1|few
TGTGCCAGCAGTACCAGGGCGGGCACTGAAGCTTTCTTT
CASSTRAGTEAFF
>TRBV5-8|15|TRBD1|TRBJ1-6|NA
TGTGCCAGCAGCCTGAATACAGGGGGCGGTTCACCCCTCCACTTT
CASSLNTGGGSPLHF
>TRBV7-8|17|NA|TRBJ2-5|NA
TGTGCCAGCAGCTTAACCAGGGCCCTGTTGAGGGAGGAGACCCAGTACTTC
CASSLTRALLREETQYF
>TRBV9|16|NA|TRBJ1-6|NA
TGTGCCAGCAGCGTAGGACCTTTAATCTATAATTCACCCCTCCACTTT
CASSVGPLIYNSPLHF
>TRBV20-1|11|NA|TRBJ1-2|NA
TGCAGTGCTAAGGGTCTGCTAGGCTACACCTTC
CSAKGLLGYTF
>TRBV6-1|15|TRBD2|TRBJ2-7|NA
TGTGCCAGCACCGAAGGGACTAGCGGCGACTACGAGCAGTACTTC
CASTEGTSGDYEQYF
>TRBV7-9|13|NA|TRBJ2-1|NA
TGTGCCAGCAGCTTAGTTACCCGGTATGAGCAGTTCTTC
CASSLVTRYEQFF
>TRBV11-2|16|TRBD2|TRBJ2-7|many
TGTGCCAGCAGCTTAGATCCCGGCAGGGAGGGCTACGAGCAGTACTTC
CASSLDPGREGYEQYF
>TRBV29-1|12|NA|TRBJ1-5|once
TGCAGCGTTGTTGACAAGGGCCAGCCCCAGCATTTT
CSVVDKGQPQHF
>TRBV5-5|16|TRBD1|TRBJ1-4|many
TGTGCCAGCAGCAACCTACAGGGGCTCGGCGATGAAAAACTGTTTTTT
CASSNLQGLGDEKLFF
>TRBV4-1|14|TRBD2|TRBJ2-1|NA
TGCGCCAGCAGCCAAGAAGGGACTAGCGTGGTGCAGTTCTTC
CASSQEGTSVVQFF
>TRBV10-1|14|NA|TRBJ2-7|NA
TGCGCCAGCAGTGAGTCCGGGAGTCCCCACGAGCAGTACTTC
CASSESGSPHEQYF
>TRBV27|13|NA|TRBJ1-1|many
TGTGCCAGCAGGGTAGGCCTGGGGACTGAAGCTTTCTTT
CASRVGLGTEAFF
>TRBV20-1|17|NA|TRBJ1-2|many
TGCAGTGCCGCTTCCCTTGATGCCGTCTCAACTAACTATGGCTACACCTTC
CSAASLDAVSTNYGYTF
>TRBV11-3|21|TRBD2|TRBJ2-2|NA
TGTGCCAGCAGCTTAGATCTCCCCCGCCCGGAAGCGGGGCAGAACACCGGGGAGCTGTTTTTT
CASSLDLPRPEAGQNTGELFF
>TRBV4-2|16|TRBD2|TRBJ2-7|many
TGTGCCAGCAGCCAAGTAGCGGGAGGGATCTCCTACGAGCAGTACTTC
CASSQVAGGISYEQYF
>TRBV21-1|21|NA|TRBJ2-4|NA
TGTGCCAGCAGCAAAAAAAGCCCCAGGGTCCCCCCGGGACAGGCGACCAACATTCAGTACTTC
CASSKKSPRVPPGQATNIQYF
>TRBV2|16|NA|TRBJ2-2|few
TGTGCCAGCAGTGAATTGCCCCCCGGGGACACCGGGGAGCTGTTTTTT
CASSELPPGDTGELFF